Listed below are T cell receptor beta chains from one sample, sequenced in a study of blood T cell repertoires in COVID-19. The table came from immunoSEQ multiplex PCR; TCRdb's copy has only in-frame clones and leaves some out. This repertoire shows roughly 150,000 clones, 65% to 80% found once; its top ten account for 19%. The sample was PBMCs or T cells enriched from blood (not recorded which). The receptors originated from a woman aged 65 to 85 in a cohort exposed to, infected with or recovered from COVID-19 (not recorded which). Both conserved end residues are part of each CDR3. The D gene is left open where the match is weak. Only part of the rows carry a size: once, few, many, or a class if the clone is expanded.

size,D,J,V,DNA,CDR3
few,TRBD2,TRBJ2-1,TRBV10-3,TGTGCCCCCCCACTAGCGGGATATCGCGAGCAGTTCTTC,CAPPLAGYREQFF
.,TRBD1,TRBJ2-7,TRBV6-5,TGTGCCAGCAGAGACCAGCCGGGACAGGACTACGAGCAGTACTTC,CASRDQPGQDYEQYF
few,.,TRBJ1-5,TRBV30,TGTGCCTGCTCGGAGGCTTTGAAACAGCCCCAGCATTTT,CACSEALKQPQHF
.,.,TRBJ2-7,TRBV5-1,TGCGCCAGCACAATAACCGGGAAACAGACGTTCGAGCAGTACTTC,CASTITGKQTFEQYF
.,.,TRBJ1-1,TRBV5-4,TGTGCCAGCAGCTCCAAAGCGGGGGTGACTGAAGCTTTCTTT,CASSSKAGVTEAFF
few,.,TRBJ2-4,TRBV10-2,TGCGCCAGCTCGGGAGATTATATGGGAAACATTCAGTACTTC,CASSGDYMGNIQYF
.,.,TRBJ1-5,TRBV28,TGTGCCAGCTCCCGGAGCAATCAGCCCCAGCATTTT,CASSRSNQPQHF
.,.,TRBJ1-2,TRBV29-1,TGCAGCGTTCAGGATGTGGACTATGGCTACACCTTC,CSVQDVDYGYTF
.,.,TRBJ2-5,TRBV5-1,TGCGCCAGCAGTGCAGGGGCGGAAGAGACCCAGTACTTC,CASSAGAEETQYF
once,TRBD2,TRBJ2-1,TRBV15,TGTGCCACCAGCAGTCGGTCTAGCGGGACCTACAATGAGCAGTTCTTC,CATSSRSSGTYNEQFF
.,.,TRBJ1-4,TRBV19,TGTGCCAGTCACAGGGAAGGTGAAAAACTGTTTTTT,CASHREGEKLFF
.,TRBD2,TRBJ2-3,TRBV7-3,TGTGCCAGCAGCCCCGGACTAGCAGATACGCAGTATTTT,CASSPGLADTQYF
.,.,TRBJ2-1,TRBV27,TGTGCCAGCAGTTTAATGGCGGTAGCCCCCAATGAGCAGTTCTTC,CASSLMAVAPNEQFF
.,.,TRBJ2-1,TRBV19,TGTGCCAGTAGTATAGATCCAAATAATGAGCAGTTCTTC,CASSIDPNNEQFF